The rows below give T cell receptor beta chains drawn from one sample of a study of blood T cell repertoires in COVID-19. The data were produced by immunoSEQ multiplex PCR, yet TCRdb's version contains in-frame clones alone and is incomplete. The sample has 150,000 to 200,000 clones; around 80% are singletons. Sequencing input: peripheral blood. The source of these receptors is a woman of 80 years or more with acute or convalescent COVID-19. The CDR3 runs from the conserved cysteine through the conserved F or W. Each record gives: V gene, clone size, J gene, CDR3 protein. Clone size, where shown, is once, few, many, or a class for clones that have expanded.

V gene: TRBV5-6; clone size: NA; J gene: TRBJ2-7; CDR3 protein: CASSRGQGAYEQYF
V gene: TRBV5-4; clone size: NA; J gene: TRBJ2-7; CDR3 protein: CASSGGRDNYEQYF
V gene: TRBV28; clone size: NA; J gene: TRBJ2-7; CDR3 protein: CASSPPGTVAYEQYF
V gene: TRBV19; clone size: once; J gene: TRBJ1-4; CDR3 protein: CASSARTGMNEKLFF
V gene: TRBV5-4; clone size: NA; J gene: TRBJ1-5; CDR3 protein: CASSFGQGSNQPQHF
V gene: TRBV6-1; clone size: NA; J gene: TRBJ2-5; CDR3 protein: CASSEGRSGTGSTQYF
V gene: TRBV14; clone size: NA; J gene: TRBJ2-1; CDR3 protein: CASSQNLGQGNNEQFF
V gene: TRBV12-3/TRBV12-4; clone size: NA; J gene: TRBJ2-1; CDR3 protein: CASSPGHVSQFF
V gene: TRBV5-1; clone size: few; J gene: TRBJ2-2; CDR3 protein: CASSLVAGVTGELFF
V gene: TRBV7-6; clone size: NA; J gene: TRBJ2-1; CDR3 protein: CASSLLTGQSKDEQFF
V gene: TRBV4-2; clone size: NA; J gene: TRBJ2-5; CDR3 protein: CASSQERGTETQYF
V gene: TRBV7-9; clone size: NA; J gene: TRBJ2-7; CDR3 protein: CASSQGLAGDEQYF
V gene: TRBV5-6; clone size: NA; J gene: TRBJ1-4; CDR3 protein: CASSFRQVREKLFF
V gene: TRBV19; clone size: NA; J gene: TRBJ2-1; CDR3 protein: CASSPAGTRAYNEQFF
V gene: TRBV10-3; clone size: NA; J gene: TRBJ2-2; CDR3 protein: CAINRGNANTGELFF
V gene: TRBV19; clone size: NA; J gene: TRBJ1-2; CDR3 protein: CASSSGRSGYGYTF
V gene: TRBV7-2; clone size: NA; J gene: TRBJ2-3; CDR3 protein: CASSVKRGGTDTQYF
V gene: TRBV30; clone size: NA; J gene: TRBJ2-2; CDR3 protein: CAWMKTNRELFF
V gene: TRBV7-2; clone size: NA; J gene: TRBJ2-7; CDR3 protein: CASSAGQTKSYEQYF
V gene: TRBV23-1; clone size: NA; J gene: TRBJ2-2; CDR3 protein: CASSQSLSGPNTGELFF
V gene: TRBV7-9; clone size: NA; J gene: TRBJ1-1; CDR3 protein: CASSLSGTRLYTEAFF
V gene: TRBV4-1; clone size: NA; J gene: TRBJ2-2; CDR3 protein: CASSQRVQGLRVSGELFF
V gene: TRBV6-5; clone size: NA; J gene: TRBJ2-3; CDR3 protein: CASSRQGSTDTQYF
V gene: TRBV14; clone size: NA; J gene: TRBJ1-1; CDR3 protein: CASSSQGFRATEAFF
V gene: TRBV7-6; clone size: NA; J gene: TRBJ2-6; CDR3 protein: CASSLEQGSSGANVLTF
V gene: TRBV5-4; clone size: NA; J gene: TRBJ2-5; CDR3 protein: CASSGGGHLQETQYF
V gene: TRBV5-5; clone size: NA; J gene: TRBJ2-5; CDR3 protein: CASSLVAGGRETQYF
V gene: TRBV4-1; clone size: NA; J gene: TRBJ2-2; CDR3 protein: CASSRTLGAGELFF
V gene: TRBV5-1; clone size: NA; J gene: TRBJ1-2; CDR3 protein: CASSLDGTGVSGYTF
V gene: TRBV29-1; clone size: NA; J gene: TRBJ2-1; CDR3 protein: CSVRASGGLDEQFF
V gene: TRBV5-3; clone size: NA; J gene: TRBJ2-3; CDR3 protein: CARSLARGQALGSYTDTQYF
V gene: TRBV6-5; clone size: NA; J gene: TRBJ2-3; CDR3 protein: CASREQGTDTQYF
V gene: TRBV6-1; clone size: NA; J gene: TRBJ1-6; CDR3 protein: CASSAPSGQTNSPLHF
V gene: TRBV9; clone size: once; J gene: TRBJ2-3; CDR3 protein: CASSARSVLRTDTQYF
V gene: TRBV7-6; clone size: NA; J gene: TRBJ2-1; CDR3 protein: CASSLDYSLYNEQFF
V gene: TRBV6-1; clone size: once; J gene: TRBJ2-3; CDR3 protein: CASSATSGGLTDTQYF
V gene: TRBV9; clone size: NA; J gene: TRBJ2-5; CDR3 protein: CASSQGGPHETQYF
V gene: TRBV18; clone size: once; J gene: TRBJ2-3; CDR3 protein: CASSPTRLLRGTDTQYF
V gene: TRBV5-1; clone size: NA; J gene: TRBJ1-1; CDR3 protein: CASSYLTGGHTEAFF
V gene: TRBV4-2; clone size: NA; J gene: TRBJ2-7; CDR3 protein: CASSQVRGSSYEQYF
V gene: TRBV5-1; clone size: NA; J gene: TRBJ2-2; CDR3 protein: CASSGILADTGELFF
V gene: TRBV2; clone size: few; J gene: TRBJ2-1; CDR3 protein: CASSEANSLTEQFF
V gene: TRBV29-1; clone size: few; J gene: TRBJ2-2; CDR3 protein: CSVDVASGGAAGAGELFF
V gene: TRBV29-1; clone size: NA; J gene: TRBJ2-3; CDR3 protein: CSVDELDYSVNRVPTDTQYF
V gene: TRBV27; clone size: NA; J gene: TRBJ2-3; CDR3 protein: CASSPLPTSGSENTQYF
V gene: TRBV28; clone size: NA; J gene: TRBJ1-6; CDR3 protein: CASSLPSRRSPLHF
V gene: TRBV7-2; clone size: few; J gene: TRBJ1-5; CDR3 protein: CASSSDWGGSNQPQHF
V gene: TRBV14; clone size: NA; J gene: TRBJ2-7; CDR3 protein: CASSQAGLAGAPYF
V gene: TRBV6-2/TRBV6-3; clone size: few; J gene: TRBJ2-3; CDR3 protein: CASSYPDIIASTDTQYF
V gene: TRBV5-1; clone size: NA; J gene: TRBJ1-6; CDR3 protein: CASSLDRGIGNSPLHF
V gene: TRBV11-2; clone size: NA; J gene: TRBJ2-1; CDR3 protein: CASSLAGGGTSTYNEQFF
V gene: TRBV15; clone size: NA; J gene: TRBJ2-6; CDR3 protein: CATSRKQGAISGANVLTF